The 2 T cell receptor beta chains reported below all come from one sample, sequenced in a study of T-cell memory formation after mild COVID-19. One entry per CDR3 protein results from TCRdb running MiXCR on the 5' RACE reads. The sample contains some 180,000 distinct CDR3 sequences, over 10% of which appear only once. The sample consisted of PBMCs or a T cell subset sorted from them (not recorded which). These receptor sequences come from a man between 18 and 35 years old who had mild COVID-19 (a few samples of this study predate the infection). Cell type and time point are not known.

This clonotype appeared many times. The gene calls are TRBV5-1 and TRBJ2-1; 8 nucleotides agree with TRBD2. The V gene end was trimmed by 4 bases and the J gene end by 9 bases; junction bases not matched to a gene: 6. Germline V gene sequence: CDR1 SGHRS, CDR2 YFSETQ. The CDR3 has 13 amino acids. Written as DNA, the CDR3 is TGCGCCAGCAGCGTGACTAGCGTCCGTGAGCAGTTCTTC. This sequence encodes CASSVTSVREQFF.

This clonotype was counted a few times. The chain is built from TRBV20-1 and TRBJ1-1, with a possible D match to TRBD1 (5 bases). Per germline, CDR1 DFQATT and CDR2 SNEGSKA (reference sequence). This CDR3 region has 15 residues. The germline V and J ends were trimmed by 3 bases and 4 bases, with 18 bases remaining between them. CDR3 amino acids: CSASSVNSGATEAFF. CDR3 DNA: TGCAGTGCTAGTTCAGTTAACAGCGGGGCCACTGAAGCTTTCTTT.